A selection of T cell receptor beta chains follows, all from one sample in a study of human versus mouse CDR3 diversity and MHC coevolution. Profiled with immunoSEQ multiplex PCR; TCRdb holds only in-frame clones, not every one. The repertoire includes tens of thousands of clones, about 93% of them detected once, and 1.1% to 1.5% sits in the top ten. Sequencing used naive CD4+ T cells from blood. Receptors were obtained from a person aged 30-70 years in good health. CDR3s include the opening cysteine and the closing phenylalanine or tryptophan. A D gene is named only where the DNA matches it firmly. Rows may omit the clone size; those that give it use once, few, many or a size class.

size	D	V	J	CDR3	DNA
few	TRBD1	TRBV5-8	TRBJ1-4	CASRLIQGADEKLFF	TGTGCCAGCAGGTTAATACAGGGGGCGGATGAAAAACTGTTTTTT
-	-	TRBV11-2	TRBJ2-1	CASSPLDRFPYNEQFF	TGTGCCAGCAGCCCGTTGGACAGATTCCCCTACAATGAGCAGTTCTTC
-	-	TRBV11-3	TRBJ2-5	CASSLGQGFDQTQYF	TGTGCCAGCAGCTTAGGGCAGGGGTTTGATCAGACCCAGTACTTC
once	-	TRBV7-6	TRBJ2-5	CASSFPPGNPGPKETQYF	TGTGCCAGCAGCTTTCCCCCCGGGAACCCGGGCCCCAAAGAGACCCAGTACTTC
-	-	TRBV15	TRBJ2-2	CATSRDRLAGGELFF	TGTGCCACCAGCAGAGATCGGCTAGCTGGCGGGGAGCTGTTTTTT
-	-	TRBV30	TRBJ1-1	CASGRGTEAFF	TGTGCCTCCGGGAGGGGAACTGAAGCTTTCTTT
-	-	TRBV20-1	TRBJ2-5	CSAPAGKTQYF	TGCAGTGCCCCGGCCGGGAAGACCCAGTACTTC
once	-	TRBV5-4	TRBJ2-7	CASSFLLGEQYF	TGTGCCAGCAGCTTCTTACTCGGGGAGCAGTACTTC
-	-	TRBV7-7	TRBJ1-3	CASSATAFGGNTIYF	TGTGCTAGCAGCGCGACAGCTTTCGGTGGAAACACCATATATTTT
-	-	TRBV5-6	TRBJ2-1	CAFSARSYNEQFF	TGTGCCTTCAGCGCCCGCTCCTACAATGAGCAGTTCTTC
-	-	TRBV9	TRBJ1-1	CASSGEGVRDTEAFF	TGTGCCAGCAGCGGTGAGGGTGTTCGAGACACTGAAGCTTTCTTT
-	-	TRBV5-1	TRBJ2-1	CASSTTRWDEQFF	TGCGCCAGCAGCACAACTAGGTGGGATGAGCAGTTCTTC
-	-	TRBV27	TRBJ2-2	CASSDSPTGELFF	TGTGCCAGCTCGGACAGCCCGACCGGGGAGCTGTTTTTT
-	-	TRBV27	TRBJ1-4	CASSSLTLRELFF	TGTGCCAGCAGCTCTTTAACCCTGAGGGAACTGTTTTTT
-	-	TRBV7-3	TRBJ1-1	CASSLTMGAAEAFF	TGTGCCAGCAGCTTAACGATGGGGGCTGCTGAAGCTTTCTTT
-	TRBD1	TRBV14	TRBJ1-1	CASSQQTGGYGTEAFF	TGTGCCAGCAGCCAACAGACAGGGGGCTACGGCACTGAAGCTTTCTTT
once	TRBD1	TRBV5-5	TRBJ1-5	CASSSDRDQPQHF	TGTGCCAGCAGCTCGGACAGGGATCAGCCCCAGCATTTT
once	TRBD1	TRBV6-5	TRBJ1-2	CASSYPGQGMRGYTF	TGTGCCAGCAGTTACCCGGGACAGGGGATGAGGGGCTACACCTTC
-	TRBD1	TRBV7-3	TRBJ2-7	CASSTGTGGNEQYF	TGTGCCAGCAGCACCGGGACAGGGGGCAACGAGCAGTACTTC
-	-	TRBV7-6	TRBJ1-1	CASSTLGPGEAFF	TGTGCCAGCAGCACCCTGGGTCCGGGTGAAGCTTTCTTT
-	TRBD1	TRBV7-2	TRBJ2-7	CASSLTGGIDEQYF	TGTGCCAGCAGCTTGACAGGGGGAATCGACGAGCAGTACTTC
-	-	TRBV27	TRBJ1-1	CASSPQQGEAFF	TGTGCCAGCAGCCCGCAACAGGGTGAAGCTTTCTTT
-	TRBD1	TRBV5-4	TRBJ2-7	CASSAYGTGYDYEQYF	TGTGCCAGCAGCGCCTACGGGACAGGGTACGACTACGAGCAGTACTTC
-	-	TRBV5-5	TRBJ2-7	CASSLGGQAYYEQYF	TGTGCCAGCAGCTTGGGGGGGCAGGCCTACTACGAGCAGTACTTC
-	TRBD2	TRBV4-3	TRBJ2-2	CASSHSGGAGELFF	TGCGCCAGCAGCCATAGCGGGGGGGCCGGGGAGCTGTTTTTT
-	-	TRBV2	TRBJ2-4	CATQDSLAKNIQYF	TGTGCCACCCAGGACAGCCTAGCCAAAAACATTCAGTACTTC
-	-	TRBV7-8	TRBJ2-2	CASSLRTMNTGELFF	TGTGCCAGCAGCTTAAGGACAATGAACACCGGGGAGCTGTTTTTT
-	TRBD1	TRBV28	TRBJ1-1	CASSRWGQGARGSAFF	TGTGCCAGCAGTCGATGGGGACAGGGGGCGAGGGGTTCCGCTTTCTTT
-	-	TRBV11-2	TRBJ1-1	CASSSAGDKTEAFF	TGTGCCAGCAGCTCAGCGGGAGATAAGACTGAAGCTTTCTTT
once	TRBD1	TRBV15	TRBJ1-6	CATSRFWDSRNSPLHF	TGTGCCACCAGCAGATTTTGGGACAGTAGAAATTCACCCCTCCACTTT
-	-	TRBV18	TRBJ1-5	CASSRTGLNQPQHF	TGTGCCAGCTCACGTACAGGGTTAAATCAGCCCCAGCATTTT
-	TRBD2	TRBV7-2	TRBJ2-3	CASSLELAGGGTQYF	TGTGCCAGCAGCTTAGAACTAGCGGGGGGGGGTACGCAGTATTTT
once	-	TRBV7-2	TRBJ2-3	CASSSPLHALAVDTQYF	TGTGCCAGCAGCTCACCTCTTCACGCCTTGGCGGTAGATACGCAGTATTTT
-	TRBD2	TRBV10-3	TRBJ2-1	CAIGGVGRGEQFF	TGTGCCATTGGGGGGGTTGGGCGTGGTGAGCAGTTCTTC
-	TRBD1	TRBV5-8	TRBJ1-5	CASSLAGTGRNQPQHF	TGTGCCAGCAGCTTGGCCGGGACAGGGCGGAATCAGCCCCAGCATTTT
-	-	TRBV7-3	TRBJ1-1	CASSTPGLMNTEAFF	TGTGCCAGCAGCACCCCGGGACTGATGAACACTGAAGCTTTCTTT
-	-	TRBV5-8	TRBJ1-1	CASSLGTAGYGKPEAFF	TGTGCCAGCAGCTTGGGAACCGCAGGGTATGGGAAACCTGAAGCTTTCTTT
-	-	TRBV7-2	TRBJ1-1	CASSLVQGTEAFF	TGTGCCAGCAGCTTAGTACAGGGCACTGAAGCTTTCTTT
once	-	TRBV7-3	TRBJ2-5	CASSEGPRFTAQYF	TGTGCCAGCAGCGAGGGCCCCCGGTTTACCGCCCAGTACTTC
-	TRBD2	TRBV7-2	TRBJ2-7	CASSSTSGYEQYF	TGTGCCAGCAGCTCGACTAGCGGCTACGAGCAGTACTTC
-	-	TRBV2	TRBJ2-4	CASSVWGPGAKNIQYF	TGTGCCAGCAGTGTGTGGGGGCCAGGGGCCAAAAACATTCAGTACTTC
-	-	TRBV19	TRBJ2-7	CASSMGRLSSYEQYF	TGTGCCAGTAGTATGGGGCGGCTAAGCTCCTACGAGCAGTACTTC
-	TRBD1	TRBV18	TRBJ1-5	CASSLSGTGGNQPQHF	TGTGCCAGCTCACTCTCCGGGACAGGGGGCAATCAGCCCCAGCATTTT
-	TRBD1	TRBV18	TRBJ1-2	CASSPPDRVDGYTF	TGTGCCAGCTCACCACCGGACAGGGTAGATGGCTACACCTTC
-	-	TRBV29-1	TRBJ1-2	CSVALRGANYGYTF	TGCAGCGTTGCCCTCAGGGGAGCTAACTATGGCTACACCTTC